These 25 T cell receptor beta chains were all obtained from the same sample, sequenced in a study of cytomegalovirus exposure and HLA in healthy donors (dated by TCRdb to about 2017). Libraries were made using the immunoSEQ multiplex PCR assay. The immuneACCESS repertoire file appears here via TCRdb, limited to in-frame rearrangements. These files lack a portion of the clones; in checked studies, under half of the deficit traces to unresolved V genes, and the cause of the others is not known. The sample profile shows 100,000 to 150,000 clones; 90% to 95% of them were found once. The top ten clonotypes cover 1% to 1.5% of the sample. Sequencing was carried out using PBMCs. The receptors stem from a woman between 18 and 30 years old in good health and CMV-seronegative.

The chain employs TRBV6-1 and TRBJ2-1; 11 nucleotides line up with TRBD2. The CDR3 sequence is 12 residues long. Germline CDR1 reads MNHNS; CDR2 reads SASEGT. V gave up 8 bases and J gave up 14 bases; unmatched junction bases: 8. The CDR3 loop is CASLLAGARKFF. For the CDR3, the DNA is TGTGCCAGCTTACTAGCGGGAGCCCGCAAGTTCTTC.

This sequence joins TRBV27 and TRBJ2-1; D not resolved. Deletions cut 6 bases from V and 3 bases from J, with 9 bases between. This CDR3 region has 13 residues. The germline CDR1 and CDR2 sequences are MNHEY and SMNVEV (reference sequence). CDR3 coding DNA: TGTGCCAGCAGCGACATCGACTACAATGAGCAGTTCTTC. Translated: CASSDIDYNEQFF.

V is TRBV5-5 and J is TRBJ1-2; 7 bases match TRBD1. The CDR3 runs to 13 residues. From germline, CDR1 is SGHKS and CDR2 YYEKEE (reference sequence). V trimming: 4 bases; J trimming: 5 bases; junction bases outside the gene matches: 5. The CDR3 spells CASSLQGPYGYTF. CDR3 bases: TGTGCCAGCAGCCTACAGGGGCCTTATGGCTACACCTTC.

This sequence joins TRBV30 and TRBJ1-2; 9 bases are shared with TRBD1. This CDR3 contains 16 residues. Germline lookup yields CDR1 GTSNPN and CDR2 SVGIG (reference sequence). After removal of 3 bases from V and 3 bases from J, the junction contained 11 bases not matched to a gene. CDR3: CAWRGVVWDRDYGYTF. The CDR3 nucleotides are TGTGCCTGGAGGGGCGTGGTATGGGACAGGGACTATGGCTACACCTTC.

The chain has TRBV18 and TRBJ2-7, with 7 bases aligning to TRBD1. Germline trimming cut 5 bases from V and 5 bases from J; bases unmatched to any gene: 12. CDR3 size: 15 residues. Germline loops: CDR1 KGHSH, CDR2 LQKENI. The CDR3 DNA is TGTGCCAGCTCAGTCTTGGGACAGATCGACCACGAGCAGTACTTC. Translated, it gives CASSVLGQIDHEQYF.

V and J are TRBV5-1 and TRBJ2-3; TRBD2 agrees at 10 bases. The germline gives CDR1 SGHRS, CDR2 YFSETQ. The V segment lost 3 bases and the J segment 8 bases; nucleotides outside the gene matches: 9. The CDR3 sequence is 15 residues long. In DNA, the CDR3 is TGCGCCAGCAGCTCCATAGCGGGAGGCGCCGGTACGCAGTATTTT. Encoded protein: CASSSIAGGAGTQYF. The variable domain in full, with the rest retrieved from reference TRBV5-1 and TRBJ2-3, is KAGVTQTPRYLIKTRGQQVTLSCSPISGHRSVSWYQQTPGQGLQFLFEYFSETQRNKGNFPGRFSGRQFSNSRSEMNVSTLELGDSALYLCASSSIAGGAGTQYFGPGTRLTVL.

V is TRBV27 and J is TRBJ2-5; 8 nucleotides align to TRBD1. The CDR3 consists of 13 residues. V lost 9 bases to trimming and J lost 5 bases; unmatched junction nucleotides: 8. In germline, CDR1 is MNHEY, CDR2 SMNVEV (reference sequence). The CDR3 is CASTNGTGETQYF. The CDR3 DNA sequence: TGTGCCAGTACCAACGGGACAGGCGAGACCCAGTACTTC.

This clone was observed once. The chain has TRBV7-2 and TRBJ2-4; no clear D gene. CDR1 SGHTA and CDR2 FQGNSA come from the germline V gene. The CDR3 totals 13 residues. Trimming left V 1 base short and J 4 bases short, with 5 bases between. CDR3 in amino acids: CASSLGAKNIQYF. CDR3 bases: TGTGCCAGCAGCTTAGGGGCAAAAAACATTCAGTACTTC.

The chain uses TRBV7-9 and TRBJ2-1, with TRBD2 matching over 7 bases. The CDR3 totals 13 residues. The germline V gene encodes CDR1 SEHNR and CDR2 FQNEAQ (reference sequence). V dropped 4 bases and J dropped 10; count of bases not matched to a gene: 7. DNA of the CDR3: TGTGCCAGCAGCTCTGGGGACTACCGAGAGCAGTTCTTC. It encodes CASSSGDYREQFF.

J is TRBJ2-1 and V is TRBV11-2, with 7 positions matching TRBD2. J lost 14 bases, V lost 1 base, and 5 bases had no gene match. This CDR3 spans 12 amino acids. Germline V gives CDR1 SGHAT, CDR2 FQNNGV. The CDR3 here is CASSLGGGVEFF. Here the CDR3 DNA reads TGTGCCAGCAGCTTAGGTGGGGGGGTGGAGTTCTTC.

On this clone itself: Compared with germline, one end of the junction differs, possibly owing to a read error. The gene calls are TRBV7-7 and TRBJ2-3; a weak D match, TRBD2 (5 bases). CDR1 and CDR2 (germline): SSHAT, FNYEAQ (reference sequence). This CDR3 has 13 amino acids. The CDR3 DNA sequence: TGTGCTAGCAGCCCGAGGGTTGGAGATACGCAGTATTTT. Its translation: CASSPRVGDTQYF.

This clone has only a few counts. This chain links TRBV28 with TRBJ2-3; 9 bases agree with TRBD2. CDR1 MDHEN and CDR2 SYDVKM come from the germline V gene. With 2 bases clipped from V and 4 bases from J, the junction kept 16 bases outside the gene matches. The CDR3 has 19 amino acids. The CDR3 region is CASSLALGGGAGNADTQYF. As DNA, the CDR3 is TGTGCCAGCAGTTTAGCCCTTGGCGGGGGGGCGGGTAATGCAGATACGCAGTATTTT.

CDR3 amino acids: CASSLGTGRIDEQFF. In DNA, the CDR3 is TGCGCCAGCAGCTTGGGGACAGGGCGAATCGATGAGCAGTTCTTC. The rearrangement uses TRBV5-1 and TRBJ2-1, with 8 bases identical to TRBD1. The CDR3 consists of 15 residues. The J segment lost 8 bases and the V segment lost 0 bases, leaving 7 bases of the junction unmatched. Germline CDR1 and CDR2: SGHRS and YFSETQ. The whole variable domain, remainder taken from reference TRBV5-1 and TRBJ2-1, is KAGVTQTPRYLIKTRGQQVTLSCSPISGHRSVSWYQQTPGQGLQFLFEYFSETQRNKGNFPGRFSGRQFSNSRSEMNVSTLELGDSALYLCASSLGTGRIDEQFFGPGTRLTVL.

This clone was counted a single time. The chain uses TRBV2 and TRBJ1-5; D not resolved. Germline V gene lookup returns CDR1 SNHLY and CDR2 FYNNEI. The CDR3 is made up of 14 amino acids. V dropped 6 bases and J dropped 6 bases, with 15 bases sitting between them. DNA for the CDR3: TGTGCCAGCAGCGGAGACCTCGGAGTTCAGCCCCAGCATTTT. It translates to CASSGDLGVQPQHF.

J is TRBJ2-7 and V is TRBV10-3; no reliable D call. This CDR3 is 11 amino acids long. Trimming pared 3 bases from V and 5 bases from J, leaving 5 bases between. From germline, CDR1 is ENHRY and CDR2 SYGVKD. CDR3 in DNA: TGTGCCATCAGTGATATCCACGAGCAGTACTTC. Translating gives CAISDIHEQYF.

This clone was counted once. The rearrangement joins TRBV27 to TRBJ2-2, with no clear D. Germline V CDR1 and CDR2: MNHEY, SMNVEV (reference sequence). CDR3 length equals 14 residues. With 3 bases removed from V and 1 base from J, the gap between germline ends came to 6 bases. The CDR3 reads CASSFGWNTGELFF. CDR3 nucleotides: TGTGCCAGCAGTTTCGGGTGGAACACCGGGGAGCTGTTTTTT.

This sequence joins TRBV6-1 and TRBJ1-1; a weak D match, TRBD1 (6 bases). V was cut by 3 bases and J by 4 bases, with 15 bases left in between. The germline CDR1 and CDR2 sequences are MNHNS and SASEGT. CDR3 length equals 15 residues. The CDR3: CASSEQPAGATEAFF. DNA of the CDR3: TGTGCCAGCAGTGAGCAACCCGCGGGGGCCACTGAAGCTTTCTTT.

This rearrangement joins TRBV7-6 to TRBJ2-7; 12 nucleotides line up with TRBD1. CDR3 length: 17 amino acids. Germline CDR1 SGHVS, CDR2 FNYEAQ. Trimming took 3 bases from V and 1 from J; bases not matched to a gene: 7. CDR3 residues: CASSFRDRGLLSYEQYF. In nucleotides, the CDR3 is TGTGCCAGCAGCTTTCGGGACAGGGGGCTCCTATCCTACGAGCAGTACTTC.

CDR3 region: CASSPGEGTEAFF. The CDR3 nucleotides read TGCGCCAGCAGCCCAGGGGAAGGAACTGAAGCTTTCTTT. This rearrangement joins TRBV5-1 to TRBJ1-1; possible D gene TRBD1, 6 bases. Trimming shortened V by 4 bases and J by 5 bases, and 12 bases separated the two germline ends. Looked up from germline, CDR1 is SGHRS and CDR2 is YFSETQ. CDR3 length: 13 amino acids.

The chain is built from TRBV27 and TRBJ1-1; D is unresolved. Germline-derived CDR1 and CDR2 are MNHEY and SMNVEV (reference sequence). The CDR3 is 14 amino acids. Trimming removed 0 bases at V and 4 bases at J, with 9 bases between. CDR3 DNA: TGTGCCAGCAGTTTATCACAGTTGGGCACTGAAGCTTTCTTT. It is translated as CASSLSQLGTEAFF.

The chain employs TRBV5-1 and TRBJ2-7, with TRBD1 matching 10 bases. V gave up 4 bases and J gave up 5 bases; unmatched junction bases: 12. Germline V gene lookup returns CDR1 SGHRS and CDR2 YFSETQ. The CDR3 runs 16 residues. The CDR3 sequence is CASSKSPGQGSNEQYF. The CDR3 nucleotides are TGCGCCAGCAGCAAATCTCCGGGACAGGGGTCCAACGAGCAGTACTTC. The complete variable domain, with remaining parts taken from reference TRBV5-1 and TRBJ2-7, reads KAGVTQTPRYLIKTRGQQVTLSCSPISGHRSVSWYQQTPGQGLQFLFEYFSETQRNKGNFPGRFSGRQFSNSRSEMNVSTLELGDSALYLCASSKSPGQGSNEQYFGPGTRLTVT.

The V and J genes are TRBV30 and TRBJ2-7, with D uncertain. Germline loops: CDR1 GTSNPN, CDR2 SVGIG (reference sequence). The CDR3 consists of 13 residues. V was shortened by 2 bases and J by 4 bases, with 12 bases between the two germline ends. CDR3 coding DNA: TGTGCCTGGAGTAGGAGTAACTCGTACGAGCAGTACTTC. As protein: CAWSRSNSYEQYF. Using reference TRBV30 and TRBJ2-7 for the parts outside the CDR3, the full variable domain is SQTIHQWPATLVQPVGSPLSLECTVEGTSNPNLYWYRQAAGRGLQLLFYSVGIGQISSEVPQNLSASRPQDRQFILSSKKLLLSDSGFYLCAWSRSNSYEQYFGPGTRLTVT.

Only one count was recorded for this clone. The rearrangement joins TRBV7-2 to TRBJ2-3, with 7 bases aligning to TRBD1. V was clipped by 1 base and J by 9 bases; unmatched bases: 10. Germline assignment: CDR1 SGHTA and CDR2 FQGNSA. The CDR3 loop spans 15 amino acids. The CDR3 spells CASSLDGRQGETQYF. CDR3 nucleotides: TGTGCCAGCAGCTTAGACGGGCGACAGGGAGAAACGCAGTATTTT.

The chain joins TRBV6-1 to TRBJ2-7, with 7 nucleotides matching TRBD2. The J segment lost 0 bases and the V segment lost 4 bases, leaving 12 bases of the junction unmatched. Germline V gene data show CDR1 as MNHNS and CDR2 as SASEGT. The CDR3 loop spans 17 amino acids. The CDR3 coding sequence is TGTGCCAGCAGTGGCCTCGAACTAGCGCGTTACTCCTACGAGCAGTACTTC. It yields the protein CASSGLELARYSYEQYF.

The genes are TRBV27 and TRBJ2-2, with TRBD2 identical over 8 bases. The V gene end was trimmed by 6 bases and the J gene end by 3 bases; junction bases not matched to a gene: 9. CDR1 and CDR2 from the germline V gene are MNHEY and SMNVEV (reference sequence). The CDR3 spans 16 residues. The CDR3 bases are TGTGCCAGCAGGGGCCGGGAGGGGGAGTACACCGGGGAGCTGTTTTTT. Protein sequence: CASRGREGEYTGELFF.